The subject of this entry is one TCR beta chain. This clonotype occurred many times. It lacks a known antigen. No per-base quality is available; no much larger clone lies one base away. These data belong to a study of CD8 T cells in ankylosing spondylitis (dated by TCRdb to the late 2010s). In the study overall: The study set out to find disease-linked TCR variants by profiling T cell receptor beta repertoires in ankylosing spondylitis patients and healthy donors. Peripheral blood samples were taken, and synovial fluid was additionally collected from ankylosing spondylitis patients. The whole study cohort included roughly 110 healthy donors and 25 ankylosing spondylitis patients. Study-wide findings and limitations: According to the report, matched synovial fluid samples from ankylosing spondylitis patients were significantly enriched for the disease-linked clones. A TCR beta motif made up of eight highly homologous amino acid variants appeared to be characteristic of blood from ankylosing spondylitis patients. In peripheral blood, the disease-linked clones were found at relatively low frequencies and had a CD8+ phenotype. Some motif variants had previously been reported in the synovial fluid and blood of reactive arthritis patients, which suggests shared mechanisms of disease initiation.

Sequencing took place on an Illumina HiSeq 2500. TCR beta libraries were prepared by quantitative 5'-RACE with molecular barcodes. The authors' pipeline ran thus. Disease-linked TCR variants were identified with a new computational method built on a probabilistic model of VDJ rearrangement. TCRdb's own reprocessing of the public reads used fastp at Q25 and MiXCR and kept productive beta chains. Entries that share a CDR3 protein sequence are merged under the most common genes and DNA. These V and J calls are TCRdb output, not the study's own analysis. This sample comprises fewer than 200,000 distinct CDR3 sequences, roughly 18% of them detected only once. Clones ranked in the top ten supply around 4% of the sample. The CDR3 holds 16 amino acids from the cysteine to the phenylalanine. The retained sequence is limited to the CDR3, 48 bases, with the frame set at the first base. Trimming removed 3 bases from V and 4 bases from J, leaving 16 bases between the germline ends.

The receptor chain draws on TRBV12-3 or TRBV12-4 and TRBJ2-1; the D gene identity is not certain. This TCR came from a male donor aged 5 to 30 with ankylosing spondylitis or in good health (not recorded which). Donor details come from another sample of the same person, matched by shared clones. Sequenced input: blood, either unsorted or a sorted T cell fraction (not recorded which). The DNA sequence reads TGTGCCAGCAGTTTCCTCCAATCGACGGATTACAATGAGCAGTTCTTC. Translated, this gives CASSFLQSTDYNEQFF.